Presented here are 32 T cell receptor beta chains from one specimen sequenced in a study of blood T cell repertoires in COVID-19 (dated by TCRdb to 2018 to 2021). The library was produced with the immunoSEQ multiplex PCR assay. Entries here come from immuneACCESS through TCRdb and include only in-frame sequences with V and J called. Some clones fail to appear in such tables; in the studies checked, an unresolved V gene covers under half of the shortfall, and the cause of the remainder is unknown. The sample table contains 180,000 or so clones; only one count was recorded for roughly 81% of them. 8% to 13% of the sample comes from the top ten. The specimen sequenced was peripheral blood. The receptor source for this set is a woman aged 40 to 50 with COVID-19, enrolled during active disease.

The rearrangement links TRBV5-5 to TRBJ1-6; 7 bases line up with TRBD1. In germline, CDR1 is SGHKS, CDR2 YYEKEE (reference sequence). This CDR3 has 13 amino acids. After removal of 2 bases from V and 10 bases from J, the junction contained 3 bases not matched to a gene. As DNA, the CDR3 is TGTGCCAGCAGCTTACAGGGGAGCTCACCCCTCCACTTT. Its translation: CASSLQGSSPLHF.

The gene calls are TRBV28 and TRBJ2-1; the D is unclear. V was pared by 8 bases and J by 6 bases, with 17 bases between. Germline V lookup: CDR1 MDHEN, CDR2 SYDVKM. This CDR3 is 14 amino acids long. CDR3 sequence (DNA): TGTGCCAGCCGTGAGGATATCCCTCTCAATGAGCAGTTCTTC. This translates into CASREDIPLNEQFF.

The chain employs TRBV6-4 and TRBJ1-6, with D hard to call. Germline CDR1 and CDR2: MRHNA and SNTAGT. Trimming stripped 6 bases from V and 5 bases from J, with 17 bases between. The length of the CDR3 is 16 residues. The CDR3 loop reads CASSAFGGVDNSPLHF. CDR3 DNA: TGTGCCAGCAGCGCGTTCGGTGGTGTGGATAATTCACCCCTCCACTTT.

V usage is TRBV19 and J usage is TRBJ1-6, with D possibly TRBD1 on 6 matching bases. CDR1 LNHDA and CDR2 SQIVND come from the germline V gene (reference sequence). This CDR3 has 13 amino acids. Trimming took off 9 bases at V and 6 bases at J, with 12 bases between the two ends. The CDR3, as DNA: TGTGCCAGCGAAGCACAGGGTAATTCACCCCTCCACTTT. Encoded protein: CASEAQGNSPLHF.

The chain uses TRBV7-8 and TRBJ2-1; 7 nucleotides align to TRBD2. The germline V gene encodes CDR1 SGHVS and CDR2 FQNEAQ. V gave up 2 bases and J gave up 2 bases; unmatched junction bases: 3. The CDR3 totals 15 residues. The CDR3 here is CASSLREGPYNEQFF. CDR3 DNA sequence: TGTGCCAGCAGCTTAAGGGAGGGACCCTACAATGAGCAGTTCTTC.

This clone has only a few counts. Here the CDR3 reads CASSQESLTGRTQPQHF. CDR3 nucleotide sequence: TGTGCCAGCAGCCAAGAATCGTTGACAGGCCGGACTCAGCCCCAGCATTTT. This chain connects TRBV4-2 to TRBJ1-5; tentatively, D is TRBD1 (6 bases). Per the germline V gene, CDR1 is LGHNA and CDR2 is YNFKEQ. This CDR3 has 17 amino acids. The germline V and J ends were trimmed by 0 bases and 6 bases, with 18 bases remaining between them.

The chain joins TRBV28 to TRBJ1-2; D gene unclear. With 4 bases removed from V and 3 bases from J, the gap between germline ends came to 6 bases. The V gene's germline CDR1 is MDHEN and CDR2 SYDVKM. The CDR3 loop spans 12 amino acids. The CDR3 nucleotides are TGTGCCAGCAGTTCGGTTCACTATGGCTACACCTTC. Amino acid sequence: CASSSVHYGYTF.

The rearrangement joins TRBV24-1 to TRBJ2-1; 7 bases fit TRBD1. CDR1 and CDR2 from the germline V gene are KGHDR and SFDVKD. Trimming removed 3 bases from V and 4 bases from J; junction bases left unmatched: 8. This CDR3 region has 16 residues. The CDR3 DNA sequence: TGTGCCACCAGTGATCCCGTGACAGGGAATTACAATGAGCAGTTCTTC. As protein: CATSDPVTGNYNEQFF.

This sequence joins TRBV19 and TRBJ2-7, with 9 bases fitting TRBD2. The CDR3 spans 14 residues. Losses at the gene ends were 5 bases for V and 3 bases for J; bases not matched to a gene: 5. CDR1 and CDR2 from the germline V gene are LNHDA and SQIVND (reference sequence). CDR3 in amino acids: CASSSGSGSYEQYF. The DNA of the CDR3 is TGTGCCAGTAGTTCGGGTAGCGGGAGCTACGAGCAGTACTTC.

The rearrangement joins TRBV5-4 to TRBJ1-3; 10 bases are a match to TRBD1. Germline loops: CDR1 SGHNT, CDR2 YYREEE (reference sequence). The CDR3 runs to 17 residues. V trimming: 4 bases; J trimming: 0 bases; junction bases outside the gene matches: 7. The CDR3: CASSEGQGVISGNTIYF. The CDR3 nucleotides are TGTGCCAGCAGCGAAGGACAGGGGGTGATCTCTGGAAACACCATATATTTT.

This clone has just one count. The gene calls are TRBV6-5 and TRBJ2-7; TRBD2 agrees at 9 bases. Germline CDR1 and CDR2: MNHEY and SVGAGI. V lost 6 bases, J lost 0 bases, and 6 bases stayed unmatched. The CDR3 has 15 amino acids. The CDR3 spells CASSPLAGLSYEQYV. CDR3 DNA sequence: TGTGCCAGCAGCCCGCTAGCGGGGCTCTCCTACGAGCAGTACGTC.

V gene TRBV3-1 (or the pseudogene TRBV3-2) combines with J gene TRBJ1-5; D remains ambiguous. CDR1 and CDR2 (germline): LGHDT, YNNKEL (reference sequence). V shed 1 base and J shed 4 bases, with 5 bases lying between them. The CDR3 consists of 13 residues. In DNA form, the CDR3 reads TGTGCCAGCAGCCAAGCGGGGAATCAGCCCCAGCATTTT. This codes for CASSQAGNQPQHF.

The rearrangement links TRBV19 to TRBJ1-1; 8 bases agree with TRBD1. V shed 7 bases and J 4 bases; nucleotides not matched to a gene: 8. From germline, CDR1 is LNHDA and CDR2 SQIVND (reference sequence). The CDR3 runs to 14 residues. The CDR3 sequence: CASKVWTGFTEAFF. CDR3 sequence (DNA): TGTGCCAGTAAAGTCTGGACAGGGTTCACTGAAGCTTTCTTT.

This clone occurred a few times. The rearrangement links TRBV27 to TRBJ1-5; 8 bases are shared with TRBD1. After removal of 4 bases from V and 1 base from J, the junction contained 6 bases not matched to a gene. Germline V gene lookup returns CDR1 MNHEY and CDR2 SMNVEV (reference sequence). The CDR3 is made up of 16 amino acids. The CDR3: CASSSTGAVSNQPQHF. The CDR3 bases are TGTGCCAGCAGTTCGACAGGGGCGGTGAGCAATCAGCCCCAGCATTTT.

The chain is built from TRBV9 and TRBJ2-7, with 7 bases that match TRBD2. In germline, CDR1 is SGDLS, CDR2 YYNGEE. After removal of 0 bases from V and 2 bases from J, the junction contained 5 bases not matched to a gene. The CDR3 has 15 residues. In nucleotides, the CDR3 is TGTGCCAGCAGCGTAGGGGCTAGCGGAGCCTACGAGCAGTACTTC. This encodes CASSVGASGAYEQYF. Full variable domain (remainder filled in from reference TRBV9 and TRBJ2-7): DSGVTQTPKHLITATGQRVTLRCSPRSGDLSVYWYQQSLDQGLQFLIQYYNGEERAKGNILERFSAQQFPDLHSELNLSSLELGDSALYFCASSVGASGAYEQYFGPGTRLTVT.

The chain joins TRBV9 to TRBJ1-6, with no clear D. Germline-derived CDR1 and CDR2 are SGDLS and YYNGEE. Between the trimmed V and J ends, which lost 0 bases and 7 bases, there was a span of 8 bases. CDR3 size: 14 residues. This CDR3 reads CASSVGAENSPLHF. Here the CDR3 DNA reads TGTGCCAGCAGCGTAGGGGCAGAGAATTCACCCCTCCACTTT.

The genes are TRBV4-1 and TRBJ1-1; D gene unclear. Germline values: CDR1 MGHRA, CDR2 YSYEKL. V gave up 6 bases and J gave up 1 base, with 9 bases separating them. CDR3 size: 13 residues. The chain's CDR3 is CASRQPGNTEAFF. In DNA, the CDR3 is TGCGCCAGCAGGCAACCAGGGAACACTGAAGCTTTCTTT.

The chain couples TRBV28 to TRBJ2-7, with TRBD2 matching over 8 bases. This CDR3 region has 16 residues. CDR1 and CDR2 from the germline V gene are MDHEN and SYDVKM. V gave up 4 bases and J gave up 7 bases; unmatched junction bases: 15. The CDR3 loop reads CASSSSGGPVAREQYF. CDR3 nucleotide sequence: TGTGCCAGCAGTTCCTCGGGAGGGCCCGTTGCTAGGGAGCAGTACTTC. The full variable domain, completed using reference TRBV28 and TRBJ2-7, is DVKVTQSSRYLVKRTGEKVFLECVQDMDHENMFWYRQDPGLGLRLIYFSYDVKMKEKGDIPEGYSVSREKKERFSLILESASTNQTSMYLCASSSSGGPVAREQYFGPGTRLTVT.

The chain couples TRBV21-1 to TRBJ2-7; the table assigns TRBD1, which was not confirmed against the DNA. TRBV21-1 is reported as a pseudogene. The CDR3 has 12 amino acids. In nucleotides, the CDR3 is TGTGCCCTCAGGGCCTTGACCTACGAGCAGTACTTC. It codes for CALRALTYEQYF.

This clone has a handful of counts. The genes are TRBV7-9 and TRBJ1-2; D perhaps matches TRBD1 (6 bases). This CDR3 spans 14 amino acids. Germline lookup yields CDR1 SEHNR and CDR2 FQNEAQ (reference sequence). Deletions cut 8 bases from V and 3 bases from J, with 16 bases between. The CDR3 reads CASSVGGNDYGYTF. The CDR3, as DNA: TGTGCCAGCTCGGTAGGGGGAAATGACTATGGCTACACCTTC.

This clone was seen more than once but under ten times. This chain uses TRBV11-3 with TRBJ2-1; TRBD2 matches 8 bases. The CDR3 has 18 residues. The V gene's germline CDR1 is SGHNT and CDR2 YENEEA. The junction had 13 bases not matched to a gene; V was cut back by 1 base and J by 5 bases. CDR3 nucleotides: TGTGCCAGCAGCTTAGGGTCAGTGGGTCGGGAGGGTAACAATGAGCAGTTCTTC. Translated: CASSLGSVGREGNNEQFF.

The genes are TRBV2 and TRBJ1-4, with D uncertain. The V gene lost 5 bases and the J gene lost 7 bases, with 8 bases spanning the gap. The CDR3 has 12 amino acids. CDR1 is SNHLY and CDR2 is FYNNEI in the germline V gene. CDR3 DNA: TGTGCCAGCAGTTCCCTCAGTGAAAAACTGTTTTTT. This sequence encodes CASSSLSEKLFF.

In this sample, this clone turned up once. This chain connects TRBV19 to TRBJ1-1; the match to TRBD1 covers 7 bases. Losses at the gene ends were 5 bases for V and 0 bases for J; bases not matched to a gene: 6. This CDR3 region has 15 residues. Germline V gene lookup returns CDR1 LNHDA and CDR2 SQIVND (reference sequence). This CDR3 reads CASSSRDRLNTEAFF. DNA for the CDR3: TGTGCCAGTAGTTCCCGGGACAGATTGAACACTGAAGCTTTCTTT.

The chain carries TRBV19 and TRBJ1-3, with D maybe TRBD1 (6 bases). Trimming cost V 0 bases and J 3 bases, with 15 bases left between them. The CDR3 is 17 amino acids. The germline gives CDR1 LNHDA, CDR2 SQIVND (reference sequence). The CDR3 protein is CASSIDRWGPSGNTIYF. The CDR3 DNA reads as TGTGCCAGTAGTATAGATCGGTGGGGGCCGAGTGGAAACACCATATATTTT.

This clone appeared a single time. The chain carries TRBV3-1 (or the pseudogene TRBV3-2) and TRBJ1-1, with a tentative D call TRBD1 (5 bases). V lost 8 bases, J lost 3 bases, and 13 bases lay in between. The CDR3 is made up of 13 amino acids. Per the germline V gene, CDR1 is LGHDT and CDR2 is YNNKEL (reference sequence). CDR3 protein: CASRGFGYTEAFF. The CDR3 DNA reads TGTGCCAGCCGGGGGTTCGGGTACACTGAAGCTTTCTTT.

This clone was recorded once. The V call is TRBV9, the J call TRBJ1-2; 7 positions match TRBD1. Unmatched junction bases numbered 9, after V lost 0 bases and J lost 4 bases. CDR3 size: 16 residues. The V gene's germline CDR1 is SGDLS and CDR2 YYNGEE. CDR3 DNA: TGTGCCAGCAGCGTAGAAGACAGGGTTCGGCCCTATGGCTACACCTTC. This sequence encodes CASSVEDRVRPYGYTF. The full variable domain, with the rest looked up from reference TRBV9 and TRBJ1-2, is DSGVTQTPKHLITATGQRVTLRCSPRSGDLSVYWYQQSLDQGLQFLIQYYNGEERAKGNILERFSAQQFPDLHSELNLSSLELGDSALYFCASSVEDRVRPYGYTFGSGTRLTVV.

The chain carries TRBV14 and TRBJ2-2; no reliable D call. Trimming removed 4 bases from V and 2 bases from J, with 5 bases in between. This CDR3 has 13 residues. From germline, CDR1 is SGHDN and CDR2 FVKESK. The CDR3 DNA is TGTGCCAGCAGCCCCTCCAACACCGGGGAGCTGTTTTTT. This sequence encodes CASSPSNTGELFF.

V usage is TRBV27 and J usage is TRBJ2-1, with TRBD2 identical over 8 bases. Germline CDR1 MNHEY, CDR2 SMNVEV (reference sequence). The CDR3 totals 14 residues. The junction had 4 bases not matched to a gene; V was cut back by 2 bases and J by 7 bases. The CDR3 loop is CASSLAGGYNEQFF. The CDR3 DNA reads TGTGCCAGCAGTTTAGCGGGGGGTTATAATGAGCAGTTCTTC.

This chain links TRBV7-6 with TRBJ2-7; TRBD2 matches at 13 bases. Germline V gives CDR1 SGHVS, CDR2 FNYEAQ. This CDR3 has 17 residues. The V and J ends lost 5 bases and 1 base, in that order; junction bases with no gene match: 8. CDR3 nucleotides: TGTGCCAGCAGCGCACTCCCGGGACTAGCGGGATCCTACGAGCAGTACTTC. Encoded protein: CASSALPGLAGSYEQYF.

The chain carries TRBV5-1 and TRBJ2-1; 9 bases map to TRBD2. V dropped 2 bases and J dropped 8; count of bases not matched to a gene: 14. The CDR3 covers 17 residues. Per germline, CDR1 SGHRS and CDR2 YFSETQ. This CDR3 reads CASSFRSGASGTDEQFF. CDR3 nucleotide sequence: TGCGCCAGCAGCTTTAGATCTGGGGCTAGCGGGACGGATGAGCAGTTCTTC.

The sample holds a few counts of this clone. This chain joins TRBV6-1 and TRBJ2-3, with TRBD1 identical over 10 bases. The CDR3 has 17 amino acids. V was clipped by 0 bases and J by 4 bases; unmatched bases: 7. Germline lookup yields CDR1 MNHNS and CDR2 SASEGT. Here the CDR3 DNA reads TGTGCCAGCAGTGAAGCGGAGGGCGGGACAGGGGCAGATACGCAGTATTTT. Translation: CASSEAEGGTGADTQYF.

The V gene is TRBV5-4, the J gene TRBJ2-2, with 9 bases fitting TRBD1. Germline CDR1 and CDR2: SGHNT and YYREEE (reference sequence). The ends lost 3 bases at V and 7 bases at J; junction bases unmatched: 7. This CDR3 comprises 15 residues. The CDR3 DNA reads TGTGCCAGCAGCTCCGGGACAGGGTCCGGCGGGGAGCTGTTTTTT. Its protein product is CASSSGTGSGGELFF.